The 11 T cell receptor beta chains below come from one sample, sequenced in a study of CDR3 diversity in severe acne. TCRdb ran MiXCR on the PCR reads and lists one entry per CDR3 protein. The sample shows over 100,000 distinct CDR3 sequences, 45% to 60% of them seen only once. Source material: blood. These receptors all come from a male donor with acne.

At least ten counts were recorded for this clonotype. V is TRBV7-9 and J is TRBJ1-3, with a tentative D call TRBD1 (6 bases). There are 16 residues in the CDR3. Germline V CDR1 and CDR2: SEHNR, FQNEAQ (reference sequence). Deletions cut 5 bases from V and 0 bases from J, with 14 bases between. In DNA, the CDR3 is TGTGCCAGCAGCGGGCGGACAGCAGTCTCTGGAAACACCATATATTTT. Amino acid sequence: CASSGRTAVSGNTIYF. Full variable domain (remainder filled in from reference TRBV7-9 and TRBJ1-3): DTGVSQNPRHKITKRGQNVTFRCDPISEHNRLYWYRQTLGQGPEFLTYFQNEAQLEKSRLLSDRFSAERPKGSFSTLEIQRTEQGDSAMYLCASSGRTAVSGNTIYFGEGSWLTVV.

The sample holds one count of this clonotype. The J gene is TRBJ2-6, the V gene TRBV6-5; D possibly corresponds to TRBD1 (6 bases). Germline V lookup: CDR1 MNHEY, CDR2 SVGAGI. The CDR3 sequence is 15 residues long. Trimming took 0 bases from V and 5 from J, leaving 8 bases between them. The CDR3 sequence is CASSYSGARANVLTF. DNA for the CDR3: TGTGCCAGCAGTTACTCGGGGGCGCGGGCCAACGTCCTGACTTTC.

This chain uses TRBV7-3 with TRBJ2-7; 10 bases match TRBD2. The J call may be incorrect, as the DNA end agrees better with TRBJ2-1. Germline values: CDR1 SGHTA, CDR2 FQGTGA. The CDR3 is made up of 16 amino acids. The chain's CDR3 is CASSSPPSSGSGEQFF. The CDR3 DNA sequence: TGTGCCAGCAGCTCCCCCCCTTCTAGCGGGAGTGGTGAGCAGTTCTTC.

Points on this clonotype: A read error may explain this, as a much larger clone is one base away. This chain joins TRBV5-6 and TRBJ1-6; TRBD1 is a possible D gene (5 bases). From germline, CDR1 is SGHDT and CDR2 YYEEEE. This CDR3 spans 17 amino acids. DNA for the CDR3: TGTGCCAGCAGCTTGGTTGGTACAGGCTCCTATAGTTCACCCCTCCACTTT. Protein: CASSLVGTGSYSSPLHF.

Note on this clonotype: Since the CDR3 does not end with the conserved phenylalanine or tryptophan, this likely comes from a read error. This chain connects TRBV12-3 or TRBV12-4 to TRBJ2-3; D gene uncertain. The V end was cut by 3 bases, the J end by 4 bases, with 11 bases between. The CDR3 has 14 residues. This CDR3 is CASSFSDAADTQYS. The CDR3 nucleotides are TGTGCCAGCAGTTTTTCGGACGCCGCAGATACGCAGTATTCT.

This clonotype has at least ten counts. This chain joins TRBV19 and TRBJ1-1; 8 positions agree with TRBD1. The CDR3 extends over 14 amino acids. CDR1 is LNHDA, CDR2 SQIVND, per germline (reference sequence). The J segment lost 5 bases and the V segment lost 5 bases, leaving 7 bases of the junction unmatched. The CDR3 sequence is CASSPGQGGTEAFF. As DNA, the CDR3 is TGTGCCAGTAGTCCCGGACAGGGTGGGACTGAAGCTTTCTTT. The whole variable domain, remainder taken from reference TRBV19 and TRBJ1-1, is DGGITQSPKYLFRKEGQNVTLSCEQNLNHDAMYWYRQDPGQGLRLIYYSQIVNDFQKGDIAEGYSVSREKKESFPLTVTSAQKNPTAFYLCASSPGQGGTEAFFGQGTRLTVV.

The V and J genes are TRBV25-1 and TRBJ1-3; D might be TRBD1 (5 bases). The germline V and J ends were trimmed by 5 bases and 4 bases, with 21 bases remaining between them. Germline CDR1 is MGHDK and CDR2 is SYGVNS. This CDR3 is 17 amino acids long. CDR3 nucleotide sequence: TGTGCCAGCAGTTCGCTCCGAACAGGCTCGATCGGAAACACCATATATTTT. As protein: CASSSLRTGSIGNTIYF.

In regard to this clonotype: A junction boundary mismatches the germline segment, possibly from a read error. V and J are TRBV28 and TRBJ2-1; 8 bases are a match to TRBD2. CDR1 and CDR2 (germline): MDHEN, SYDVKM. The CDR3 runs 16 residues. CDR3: CASSLAGGAKDNGQFF. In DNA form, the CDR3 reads TGTGCCAGCAGTTTAGCGGGAGGCGCCAAGGACAATGGGCAGTTCTTT.

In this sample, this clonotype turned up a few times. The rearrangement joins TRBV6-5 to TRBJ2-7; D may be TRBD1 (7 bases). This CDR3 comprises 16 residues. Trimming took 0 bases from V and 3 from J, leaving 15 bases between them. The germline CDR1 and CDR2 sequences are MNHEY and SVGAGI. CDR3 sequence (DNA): TGTGCCAGCAGTTACTCGAGGGCAGGGGGGAACTACGAGCAGTACTTC. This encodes CASSYSRAGGNYEQYF.

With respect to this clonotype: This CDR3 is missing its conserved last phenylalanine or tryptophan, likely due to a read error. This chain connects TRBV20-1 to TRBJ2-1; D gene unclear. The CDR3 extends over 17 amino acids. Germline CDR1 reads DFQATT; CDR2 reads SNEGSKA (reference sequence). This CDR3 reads CSARDLAGPGSYNEQFL. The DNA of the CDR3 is TGCAGTGCTAGAGATCTTGCCGGACCGGGTTCCTATAATGAGCAGTTCCTC.

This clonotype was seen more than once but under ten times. The CDR3 reads CASSGDSLAKNIQYF. In DNA, the CDR3 is TGTGCCAGCAGTGGAGACAGCCTAGCCAAAAACATTCAGTACTTC. The rearrangement links TRBV2 to TRBJ2-4; D possibly corresponds to TRBD1 (5 bases). V was shortened by 4 bases and J by 0 bases, with 10 bases between the two germline ends. The CDR3 extends over 15 amino acids. CDR1 is SNHLY and CDR2 is FYNNEI in the germline V gene.